A selection of T cell receptor beta chains follows, all from one sample in a study of glioma-infiltrating T cells after dendritic cell vaccination. TCRdb keeps only in-frame clones here, not all; method: immunoSEQ multiplex PCR. The data hold roughly 10,000 clones, with about four fifths observed a single time. The sequencing used blood, collected after dendritic cell vaccination. The receptor set was obtained from a human donor with glioblastoma. Both conserved end residues are part of each CDR3. The order of the fields is J gene, D gene, V gene, clone size, CDR3 DNA, CDR3 protein. The D gene is left open where the match is weak. Size is stated for part of the rows, as once, few or many counts, or as a class when the clone is expanded.

j_call: TRBJ1-2; d_call: TRBD1; v_call: TRBV27; clone_size: .; cdr3_nt: TGTGCCAGCAGTTTATCCCGGACAGGGACCTATGGCTACACCTTC; cdr3_aa: CASSLSRTGTYGYTF
j_call: TRBJ2-5; d_call: TRBD1; v_call: TRBV18; clone_size: .; cdr3_nt: TGTGCCAGCTCACCAGCCGACAGGGGGCTATTGTGGGAGACCCAGTACTTC; cdr3_aa: CASSPADRGLLWETQYF
j_call: TRBJ2-7; d_call: .; v_call: TRBV4-1; clone_size: .; cdr3_nt: TGCGCCAGCAGCCAAGAGAGGGCCTCCTCCTACGAGCAGTACTTC; cdr3_aa: CASSQERASSYEQYF
j_call: TRBJ2-1; d_call: TRBD2; v_call: TRBV29-1; clone_size: .; cdr3_nt: TGCAGCGTTGAATTGACTAGCAGTTCGACGTTCTTC; cdr3_aa: CSVELTSSSTFF
j_call: TRBJ1-5; d_call: .; v_call: TRBV19; clone_size: medium-sized; cdr3_nt: TGTGCCAGTAGTTTCCGACAGCACAATCAGCCCCAGCATTTT; cdr3_aa: CASSFRQHNQPQHF
j_call: TRBJ2-7; d_call: .; v_call: TRBV7-3; clone_size: .; cdr3_nt: TGTGCCAGCAGCCTAGAGGGCGGACCTCTCTACGAGCAGTACTTC; cdr3_aa: CASSLEGGPLYEQYF
j_call: TRBJ2-1; d_call: TRBD2; v_call: TRBV9; clone_size: .; cdr3_nt: TGTGCCAGCAGCCCCCCGGGGACTAGTTCACATGAGCAGTTCTTC; cdr3_aa: CASSPPGTSSHEQFF
j_call: TRBJ2-6; d_call: TRBD1; v_call: TRBV4-3; clone_size: .; cdr3_nt: TGCGCCAGCAGCCAATTCGACAGGGCTGGGGCCAACGTCCTGACTTTC; cdr3_aa: CASSQFDRAGANVLTF
j_call: TRBJ2-1; d_call: .; v_call: TRBV5-4; clone_size: few; cdr3_nt: TGTGCCAGCAGCTTAGTCGGGTACAATGAGCAGTTCTTC; cdr3_aa: CASSLVGYNEQFF
j_call: TRBJ2-1; d_call: .; v_call: TRBV11-3; clone_size: .; cdr3_nt: TGTGCCAGCAGCTTAGATCTAGGAGCTAGGAGCTCCTACAATGAGCAGTTCTTC; cdr3_aa: CASSLDLGARSSYNEQFF
j_call: TRBJ2-1; d_call: .; v_call: TRBV27; clone_size: .; cdr3_nt: TGTGCCAGCAGCCGGGACTTTTATGAGCAGTTCTTC; cdr3_aa: CASSRDFYEQFF
j_call: TRBJ1-3; d_call: .; v_call: TRBV7-6; clone_size: .; cdr3_nt: TGTGCCAGCAGCGCAGGAACGACCCGGGGAAACACCATATATTTT; cdr3_aa: CASSAGTTRGNTIYF
j_call: TRBJ1-2; d_call: .; v_call: TRBV7-9; clone_size: .; cdr3_nt: TGTGCCAGCAGCCCGGGGGAGGGCTATGGCTACACCTTC; cdr3_aa: CASSPGEGYGYTF
j_call: TRBJ2-6; d_call: .; v_call: TRBV7-2; clone_size: once; cdr3_nt: TGTGCCAGCAGCTTTCCAGGCGGGTCGAGCTCTGGGGCCAACGTCCTGACTTTC; cdr3_aa: CASSFPGGSSSGANVLTF
j_call: TRBJ2-3; d_call: .; v_call: TRBV4-3; clone_size: .; cdr3_nt: TGCGCCAGCAGCCAAGAAGCGGCCTTGTGGGGCACAGATACGCAGTATTTT; cdr3_aa: CASSQEAALWGTDTQYF
j_call: TRBJ2-5; d_call: .; v_call: TRBV27; clone_size: .; cdr3_nt: TGTGCCAGCAGGGCCCGCCACCAAGAGACCCAGTACTTC; cdr3_aa: CASRARHQETQYF
j_call: TRBJ2-3; d_call: .; v_call: TRBV4-2; clone_size: .; cdr3_nt: TGTGCCAGCAGCCAAGAGTTCAGGGGAGATACGCAGTATTTT; cdr3_aa: CASSQEFRGDTQYF
j_call: TRBJ2-5; d_call: .; v_call: TRBV29-1; clone_size: .; cdr3_nt: TGCAGCGTCGAACAGCAAGAGACCCAGTACTTC; cdr3_aa: CSVEQQETQYF
j_call: TRBJ1-2; d_call: .; v_call: TRBV6-5; clone_size: .; cdr3_nt: TGTGCCAGCAGTACGCCCATGATGGGGAGCTATGGCTACACCTTC; cdr3_aa: CASSTPMMGSYGYTF
j_call: TRBJ1-1; d_call: TRBD1; v_call: TRBV6-6; clone_size: .; cdr3_nt: TGTGCCAGCAGTTCCCTGGACAGGGAAGCTTTCTTT; cdr3_aa: CASSSLDREAFF
j_call: TRBJ2-3; d_call: .; v_call: TRBV6-5; clone_size: few; cdr3_nt: TGTGCCAGCAGTGGGCAGGGCACAGATACGCAGTATTTT; cdr3_aa: CASSGQGTDTQYF
j_call: TRBJ1-1; d_call: TRBD1; v_call: TRBV19; clone_size: .; cdr3_nt: TGTGCCAGTAGTCCGCATAGGACAGGTACGGCAACTTTCTTT; cdr3_aa: CASSPHRTGTATFF
j_call: TRBJ1-1; d_call: TRBD1; v_call: TRBV25-1; clone_size: .; cdr3_nt: TGTGCCAGCAGTGAATGGGACAGGAACACTGAAGCTTTCTTT; cdr3_aa: CASSEWDRNTEAFF
j_call: TRBJ2-2; d_call: TRBD2; v_call: TRBV19; clone_size: .; cdr3_nt: TGTGCCAGTATCAATACAGGCCTAGCGGTCACCGGGGAGCTGTTTTTT; cdr3_aa: CASINTGLAVTGELFF